This TCR beta chain was observed in a study of blood T cells in healthy people across ages. Study outcomes and limitations: Long-lived donors had more naive CD4+ cells and higher diversity than aged donors.

This clonotype was recorded a few times. Its specificity is unknown. Combining a sample-barcoded 5' primer with a J-beta primer mix, a second PCR ran for roughly 7 to 12 cycles. A 12-random-nucleotide template-switch adaptor tagged each cDNA molecule. TCRdb itself ran the 5' RACE reads through MiXCR, one entry per CDR3 protein. The sample yields roughly 1,100,000 distinct CDR3 sequences, around 25% seen once. Germline values: CDR1 LNHDA, CDR2 SQIVND (reference sequence). V shed 3 bases and J shed 1 base, with 5 bases lying between them. This CDR3 comprises 13 residues. This sample was shared with a second study, whose subject was T cells of mothers and their children. Per that paper: Each child contributed about 3 million TCR beta CDR3 reads, while each mother contributed over 8 million. Related and unrelated pairs show similar thymic shaping of TCR recombination output.

The V gene is TRBV19, the J gene TRBJ2-3; D unresolved. Sequencing was done on a sample of blood. The sequence was obtained from a girl aged 2 to 9 in good health. CDR3 DNA: TGTGCCAGTAGTATTACGGGCACAGATACGCAGTATTTT. It codes for CASSITGTDTQYF.